Shown below are 32 T cell receptor beta chains from a single sample sequenced in a study of identical twins. A single record per CDR3 protein comes from TCRdb applying MiXCR to the 5' RACE reads. This sample has 400,000 or so distinct CDR3 sequences, with 9% to 10% found just once. The sample was naive T cells sorted from blood. These receptors were obtained from a woman in her fifties or sixties in good health.

This clonotype was counted only a few times. The V gene is TRBV27, the J gene TRBJ2-2; TRBD2 agrees at 7 bases. This CDR3 has 16 amino acids. The germline V gene has CDR1 MNHEY and CDR2 SMNVEV (reference sequence). V dropped 5 bases and J dropped 4; count of bases not matched to a gene: 10. CDR3: CASSAREGLITGELFF. The CDR3 DNA is TGTGCCAGCAGTGCGAGGGAGGGACTCATCACCGGGGAGCTGTTTTTT.

The sample holds a few counts of this clonotype. The rearrangement links TRBV5-1 to TRBJ1-5; D remains unclear. CDR3 size: 15 residues. Germline CDR1 is SGHRS and CDR2 is YFSETQ. With 0 bases removed from V and 2 bases from J, the gap between germline ends came to 9 bases. CDR3 loop: CASSLGERGNQPQHF. The CDR3, as DNA: TGCGCCAGCAGCTTGGGGGAGAGAGGCAATCAGCCCCAGCATTTT.

This clonotype has a count of ten or more. V is TRBV7-3 and J is TRBJ2-3; possibly TRBD2 for D (6 bases). Trimming took off 0 bases at V and 1 base at J, with 11 bases between the two ends. The CDR3 length is 16 residues. Germline V lookup: CDR1 SGHTA, CDR2 FQGTGA. The CDR3 spells CASSLTGDWGTDTQYF. CDR3 nucleotides: TGTGCCAGCAGCTTAACCGGGGACTGGGGCACAGATACGCAGTATTTT.

This clonotype was recorded at least ten times. Here the CDR3 DNA reads TGCAGCGCCCTACTTAGTTCCGGGGAGCTGTTTTTT. As protein: CSALLSSGELFF. The chain links TRBV29-1 to TRBJ2-2; no definite D call. This CDR3 contains 12 residues. Germline CDR1 and CDR2: SQVTM and ANQGSEA. Trimming removed 7 bases at V and 6 bases at J, with 12 bases between.

This clonotype was seen at least ten times. The chain uses TRBV5-5 and TRBJ1-3, with 11 bases aligning to TRBD1. The CDR3 totals 15 residues. The germline V gene encodes CDR1 SGHKS and CDR2 YYEKEE (reference sequence). V shed 6 bases and J 2 bases; nucleotides not matched to a gene: 4. The DNA for the CDR3 is TGTGCCAGCACCTGGGACAGGGGGGCTGGAAACACCATATATTTT. This sequence encodes CASTWDRGAGNTIYF.

In this sample, this clonotype turned up many times. V gene TRBV29-1 combines with J gene TRBJ2-7; TRBD2 is a possible D gene (5 bases). Germline lookup yields CDR1 SQVTM and CDR2 ANQGSEA. V dropped 6 bases and J dropped 0 bases, with 6 bases sitting between them. The CDR3 spans 11 residues. CDR3 loop: CSVADSYEQYV. For the CDR3, the DNA is TGCAGCGTAGCGGACTCCTACGAGCAGTACGTC.

This clonotype has a handful of counts. This rearrangement joins TRBV5-1 to TRBJ1-6; D is undetermined. The length of the CDR3 is 16 residues. Between the trimmed V and J ends, which lost 2 bases and 0 bases, there was a span of 9 bases. Germline V gives CDR1 SGHRS, CDR2 YFSETQ. The CDR3 loop is CASSFSLSSYNSPLHF. Here the CDR3 DNA reads TGCGCCAGCAGCTTCTCGCTGAGCTCCTATAATTCACCCCTCCACTTT.

There are a few counts of this clonotype. V is TRBV5-1 and J is TRBJ2-3; TRBD2 aligns across 10 bases. The germline V gene has CDR1 SGHRS and CDR2 YFSETQ. The CDR3 has 20 amino acids. V was clipped by 4 bases and J by 4 bases; unmatched bases: 21. The CDR3 nucleotides read TGCGCCAGCAGCCTGCTGGGAAGTAGCGGGTCTAGCGGGAGATCAGATACGCAGTATTTT. Amino acid sequence: CASSLLGSSGSSGRSDTQYF. The full variable domain, with the rest looked up from reference TRBV5-1 and TRBJ2-3, is KAGVTQTPRYLIKTRGQQVTLSCSPISGHRSVSWYQQTPGQGLQFLFEYFSETQRNKGNFPGRFSGRQFSNSRSEMNVSTLELGDSALYLCASSLLGSSGSSGRSDTQYFGPGTRLTVL.

As regards this clonotype: Germline is not matched at one junction end, which may reflect a read error. This chain joins TRBV27 and TRBJ2-1; possibly TRBD2 for D (6 bases). There are 12 residues in the CDR3. Germline V gene sequence: CDR1 MNHEY, CDR2 SMNVEV (reference sequence). The CDR3 protein is CDSSSGRNEQFF. CDR3 in DNA: TGTGACAGCAGTTCAGGGAGGAATGAGCAGTTCTTC.

This clonotype has more than one count but fewer than ten. The rearrangement links TRBV6-4 to TRBJ2-1, with D possibly TRBD1 on 5 matching bases. The CDR3 runs to 14 residues. Germline CDR1 is MRHNA and CDR2 is SNTAGT. V lost 3 bases to trimming and J lost 1 base, with 7 bases between them. The CDR3 sequence is CASSEGVSYNEQFF. DNA of the CDR3: TGTGCCAGCAGTGAAGGGGTATCCTACAATGAGCAGTTCTTC.

The CDR3 region has the DNA TGTGCCAGCAGCCGAACCTTTTATTACAATGAGCAGTTCTTC. Translating it yields CASSRTFYYNEQFF. The rearrangement links TRBV11-2 to TRBJ2-1; D is undetermined. The CDR3 runs 14 residues. In germline, CDR1 is SGHAT, CDR2 FQNNGV. The ends were cut back, 5 bases at V and 4 bases at J, with 12 bases in the middle.

This chain uses TRBV4-2 with TRBJ2-2; D is unresolved. Germline loops: CDR1 LGHNA, CDR2 YNFKEQ. The CDR3 is 17 residues long. V was clipped by 0 bases and J by 8 bases, with 19 bases between them. Here the CDR3 reads CASSQERQLLSGGELFF. The CDR3 coding sequence is TGTGCCAGCAGCCAAGAACGGCAGCTACTTAGTGGGGGGGAGCTGTTTTTT.

This clonotype appeared many times. The chain recombines TRBV5-6 with TRBJ2-7; D is undetermined. This CDR3 contains 13 residues. From germline, CDR1 is SGHDT and CDR2 YYEEEE. V shed 1 base and J shed 3 bases, with 8 bases lying between them. The CDR3 region is CASSLLTDYEQYF. Here the CDR3 DNA reads TGTGCCAGCAGCTTGCTAACGGACTACGAGCAGTACTTC.

There are many counts of this clonotype. This chain uses TRBV29-1 with TRBJ1-2; D not certain. Trimming cost V 4 bases and J 3 bases, with 9 bases left between them. Germline V lookup: CDR1 SQVTM, CDR2 ANQGSEA. CDR3 length equals 12 residues. CDR3 loop: CSVGLADYGYTF. DNA for the CDR3: TGCAGCGTTGGTTTGGCCGACTATGGCTACACCTTC. The full variable domain, with the rest looked up from reference TRBV29-1 and TRBJ1-2, is SAVISQKPSRDICQRGTSLTIQCQVDSQVTMMFWYRQQPGQSLTLIATANQGSEATYESGFVIDKFPISRPNLTFSTLTVSNMSPEDSSIYLCSVGLADYGYTFGSGTRLTVV.

This clonotype was recorded a few times. The chain has TRBV4-1 and TRBJ2-1; D is uncertain. The CDR3 covers 18 residues. The V and J ends lost 0 bases and 5 bases respectively, with 20 bases between them. Germline CDR1 reads MGHRA; CDR2 reads YSYEKL. CDR3 DNA sequence: TGCGCCAGCAGCCAAGATCTGGAAGTATTATCTCGGCACAATGAGCAGTTCTTC. This encodes CASSQDLEVLSRHNEQFF.

In this sample, this clonotype turned up a few times. The rearrangement links TRBV12-3 or TRBV12-4 to TRBJ2-7; 8 bases agree with TRBD1. Trimming removed 5 bases from V and 3 bases from J; junction bases left unmatched: 9. The CDR3 has 15 residues. CDR3 DNA sequence: TGTGCCAGCAGTAACCGGGACAGGCACTTCTACGAGCAGTACTTC. This codes for CASSNRDRHFYEQYF.

The V and J genes are TRBV7-8 and TRBJ2-3; possible D gene TRBD1, 5 bases. The CDR3 is 16 residues long. Trimming removed 3 bases at V and 9 bases at J, with 22 bases between. Germline V gene data show CDR1 as SGHVS and CDR2 as FQNEAQ. This chain's CDR3 is CASSLNLKRTNQTQYF. CDR3 coding DNA: TGTGCCAGCAGCTTGAATCTAAAACGGACAAACCAAACGCAGTATTTT.

This clonotype came up a few times. The chain joins TRBV10-3 to TRBJ2-7, with 10 nucleotides matching TRBD2. Germline loops: CDR1 ENHRY, CDR2 SYGVKD. J was trimmed by 3 bases and V by 2 bases; bases with no gene match: 4. This CDR3 spans 15 amino acids. CDR3 sequence (DNA): TGTGCCATCAGTGAGGCTAGCGGGGGATACTACGAGCAGTACGTC. This gives the protein CAISEASGGYYEQYV.

In its sample, this clonotype was seen many times. The chain combines TRBV29-1 with TRBJ2-1; 9 bases line up with TRBD2. CDR1 and CDR2 from the germline V gene are SQVTM and ANQGSEA. There are 14 residues in the CDR3. V lost 1 base to trimming and J lost 7 bases; unmatched junction nucleotides: 5. CDR3 in DNA: TGCAGCGTTGAAGTAGCGGGAGATCTAAATGAGCAGTTCTTC. Translated, it gives CSVEVAGDLNEQFF.

This clonotype turned up a few times. Here the CDR3 DNA reads TGCAGCGCGGGGTTAGGGTTGTTCAACACCATATATTTT. It is translated as CSAGLGLFNTIYF. J is TRBJ1-3 and V is TRBV29-1; D call uncertain. This CDR3 spans 13 amino acids. Trimming took 7 bases from V and 7 from J, leaving 17 bases between them. Germline lookup yields CDR1 SQVTM and CDR2 ANQGSEA. Full variable domain (outside the CDR3, taken from reference TRBV29-1 and TRBJ1-3): SAVISQKPSRDICQRGTSLTIQCQVDSQVTMMFWYRQQPGQSLTLIATANQGSEATYESGFVIDKFPISRPNLTFSTLTVSNMSPEDSSIYLCSAGLGLFNTIYFGEGSWLTVV.

This clonotype appeared a few times. The rearrangement joins TRBV24-1 to TRBJ1-2; 7 bases are a match to TRBD1. The ends lost 4 bases at V and 8 bases at J; junction bases unmatched: 6. The CDR3 totals 13 residues. Germline CDR1 and CDR2: KGHDR and SFDVKD. This chain's CDR3 is CATSEATGFGYTF. In DNA form, the CDR3 reads TGTGCCACCAGTGAGGCGACAGGGTTCGGCTACACCTTC.

The rearrangement joins TRBV12-3 or TRBV12-4 to TRBJ1-4, with D maybe TRBD1 (6 bases). The CDR3 extends over 16 amino acids. Between the trimmed V and J ends, which lost 8 bases and 5 bases, there was a span of 21 bases. This CDR3 is CASSPMPDRSNEKLFF. In nucleotides, the CDR3 is TGTGCCAGCTCACCCATGCCCGACAGGAGCAATGAAAAACTGTTTTTT.

This clonotype has just a few counts. The DNA for the CDR3 is TGTGCCACCCGGGATGTAGCGGGAGGGCCAGATACGCAGTATTTT. Translation gives CATRDVAGGPDTQYF. The chain is built from TRBV10-3 and TRBJ2-3; 11 nucleotides align to TRBD2. The CDR3 consists of 15 residues. CDR1 and CDR2 (germline): ENHRY, SYGVKD. The V gene end was trimmed by 10 bases and the J gene end by 4 bases; junction bases not matched to a gene: 10.

The chain joins TRBV12-3 or TRBV12-4 to TRBJ2-4; TRBD2 matches at 8 bases. V dropped 2 bases and J dropped 6; count of bases not matched to a gene: 6. The CDR3 runs to 15 residues. CDR3 coding DNA: TGTGCCAGCAGTTTAACGGGAGGGCCTCTAAACATTCAGTACTTC. Its protein product is CASSLTGGPLNIQYF.

This clonotype was observed a handful of times. This chain joins TRBV6-4 and TRBJ2-1; TRBD2 agrees at 13 bases. V lost 0 bases, J lost 4 bases, and 3 bases stayed unmatched. Per the germline V gene, CDR1 is MRHNA and CDR2 is SNTAGT. The length of the CDR3 is 17 residues. CDR3 DNA: TGTGCCAGCAGTGACTCGGGACTAGCGGGGTTATACAATGAGCAGTTCTTC. Its translation is CASSDSGLAGLYNEQFF.

This clonotype occurred many times. The rearrangement links TRBV29-1 to TRBJ1-1; D ambiguous. Trimming took off 4 bases at V and 4 bases at J, with 10 bases between the two ends. CDR3 length equals 12 residues. Germline values: CDR1 SQVTM, CDR2 ANQGSEA. This chain's CDR3 is CSVGPAGTEAFF. The DNA for the CDR3 is TGCAGCGTTGGTCCTGCGGGCACTGAAGCTTTCTTT.

This clonotype was counted a few times. This chain joins TRBV5-1 and TRBJ2-5, with unresolved D. CDR1 and CDR2 from the germline V gene are SGHRS and YFSETQ. V was clipped by 4 bases and J by 2 bases, with 9 bases between them. CDR3 size: 13 residues. CDR3: CASSQTVQETQYF. The CDR3 DNA reads as TGCGCCAGCAGCCAGACTGTACAAGAGACCCAGTACTTC.

At least ten counts were recorded for this clonotype. The chain recombines TRBV20-1 with TRBJ1-3, with 9 bases matching TRBD1. The CDR3 has 16 amino acids. The germline V gene encodes CDR1 DFQATT and CDR2 SNEGSKA (reference sequence). J lost 0 bases, V lost 0 bases, and 3 bases had no gene match. In DNA form, the CDR3 reads TGCAGTGCTAGAGATGGACAGGGGACCTCTGGAAACACCATATATTTT. Translated: CSARDGQGTSGNTIYF.

V is TRBV18 and J is TRBJ2-2, with TRBD2 matching 7 bases. Germline V lookup: CDR1 KGHSH, CDR2 LQKENI. The CDR3 runs 16 residues. J lost 4 bases, V lost 4 bases, and 9 bases had no gene match. CDR3 region: CASSRDSGGITGELFF. CDR3 nucleotide sequence: TGTGCCAGCTCACGGGATTCGGGAGGTATCACCGGGGAGCTGTTTTTT.

This clonotype was seen repeatedly, ten times or more. The rearrangement joins TRBV20-1 to TRBJ2-2, with 8 bases aligning to TRBD2. V dropped 2 bases and J dropped 6; count of bases not matched to a gene: 8. CDR1 is DFQATT, CDR2 SNEGSKA, per germline (reference sequence). The CDR3 loop spans 15 amino acids. The CDR3 coding sequence is TGCAGTGCTAGACGAGCGGGAGAGTATTCCGGGGAGCTGTTTTTT. Translated, it gives CSARRAGEYSGELFF.

This clonotype was seen more than once but under ten times. This chain uses TRBV20-1 with TRBJ2-3; D is possibly TRBD2 (6 bases). Germline values: CDR1 DFQATT, CDR2 SNEGSKA (reference sequence). V was cut by 2 bases and J by 1 base, with 10 bases left in between. This CDR3 is 14 amino acids long. DNA of the CDR3: TGCAGTGCTAGACGGGCTAGCGGCACAGATACGCAGTATTTT. It translates to CSARRASGTDTQYF.

The chain joins TRBV12-3 or TRBV12-4 to TRBJ2-1; 11 bases align to TRBD2. This CDR3 spans 17 amino acids. The V segment lost 3 bases and the J segment 3 bases; nucleotides outside the gene matches: 7. The chain's CDR3 is CASSFLAGGRGYNEQFF. DNA for the CDR3: TGTGCCAGCAGTTTCTTAGCGGGAGGGCGAGGCTACAATGAGCAGTTCTTC.